The 27 T cell receptor beta chains below all came from one sample that was sequenced in a study of cytomegalovirus exposure and HLA in healthy donors. The PCR ran on 60 Vbeta and 13 Jbeta primers. Libraries were prepared by immunoSEQ multiplex PCR; TCRdb keeps only in-frame clonotypes and omits some of them. The data contain some 150,000 clones, about a tenth of them seen just once; the ten biggest clones take up approximately 1.8%. Sequences were obtained from PBMCs. These receptors all stem from a male donor in good health and CMV-seronegative.

There are a few counts of this clone. The rearrangement uses TRBV6-5 and TRBJ2-5, with D perhaps TRBD2 (6 bases). The J call may be wrong; the DNA end is better matched by TRBJ2-7. This CDR3 has 12 residues. Germline-derived CDR1 and CDR2 are MNHEY and SVGAGI. The CDR3 region is CASMGGSYEQYF. The CDR3 DNA follows: TGTGCCAGCATGGGGGGTTCCTACGAGCAGTACTTC.

This clone was seen only a few times. The chain uses TRBV19 and TRBJ2-7; 9 nucleotides line up with TRBD1. Per the germline V gene, CDR1 is LNHDA and CDR2 is SQIVND (reference sequence). V lost 5 bases, J lost 10 bases, and 6 bases stayed unmatched. This CDR3 has 12 amino acids. CDR3 protein: CASSSRQGGQYF. The CDR3 DNA reads TGTGCCAGTAGTTCCAGACAGGGGGGCCAGTACTTC.

The chain joins TRBV19 to TRBJ2-2; D is perhaps TRBD2 (6 bases). This CDR3 contains 14 residues. V lost 6 bases and J 5 bases, leaving 13 bases between the germline ends. Germline CDR1 reads LNHDA; CDR2 reads SQIVND (reference sequence). For the CDR3, the DNA is TGTGCCAGTAGCGGGGGAATCGGGACCGGGGAGCTGTTTTTT. It is translated as CASSGGIGTGELFF.

This clone was found a few times. The chain joins TRBV6-1 to TRBJ1-5; D perhaps matches TRBD1 (5 bases). Germline assignment: CDR1 MNHNS and CDR2 SASEGT. The V gene lost 6 bases and the J gene lost 4 bases, with 16 bases spanning the gap. The CDR3 sequence is 15 residues long. Here the CDR3 reads CASSDSGGVNQPQHF. The CDR3 nucleotides read TGTGCCAGCAGCGACTCTGGGGGGGTGAATCAGCCCCAGCATTTT.

This clone occurred a few times. In DNA form, the CDR3 reads TGTGCCAGTAGTCCCGGTGTGAGGGGGTATGGCTACACCTTC. Amino acids: CASSPGVRGYGYTF. J is TRBJ1-2 and V is TRBV19; tentatively, D is TRBD1 (6 bases). V was clipped by 5 bases and J by 5 bases, with 15 bases between them. Looked up from germline, CDR1 is LNHDA and CDR2 is SQIVND (reference sequence). The CDR3 has 14 residues.

The sample holds a few counts of this clone. This chain uses TRBV4-1 with TRBJ2-1, with TRBD2 matching 9 bases. Germline CDR1 is MGHRA and CDR2 is YSYEKL. Trimming cost V 0 bases and J 0 bases; bases outside gene matches: 6. The CDR3 loop spans 18 amino acids. The CDR3 reads CASSQEGLAGSSYNEQFF. The CDR3 DNA follows: TGCGCCAGCAGCCAAGAAGGGCTAGCGGGGTCCTCCTACAATGAGCAGTTCTTC.

This clone was counted only a few times. The chain couples TRBV6-1 to TRBJ1-5; 7 nucleotides align to TRBD1. V was pared by 6 bases and J by 3 bases, with 5 bases of the junction left unmatched. The germline CDR1 and CDR2 sequences are MNHNS and SASEGT. This CDR3 contains 14 residues. The chain's CDR3 is CASRPTGNNQPQHF. The CDR3 nucleotides read TGTGCCAGCAGACCGACAGGGAACAATCAGCCCCAGCATTTT.

The rearrangement uses TRBV4-1 and TRBJ2-1; 9 positions agree with TRBD1. Germline V CDR1 and CDR2: MGHRA, YSYEKL. Trimming removed 4 bases from V and 8 bases from J; junction bases left unmatched: 3. The length of the CDR3 is 13 residues. The CDR3 bases are TGCGCCAGCAGCCCGGGACAGGGCTATGAGCAGTTCTTC. Protein: CASSPGQGYEQFF.

The chain carries TRBV6-6 and TRBJ1-1; possibly TRBD1 for D (5 bases). Germline V gene data show CDR1 as MNHNY and CDR2 as SVGAGI (reference sequence). The germline V and J ends were trimmed by 6 bases and 6 bases, with 17 bases remaining between them. This CDR3 contains 14 residues. The CDR3 nucleotides are TGTGCCAGCAGGAATACAGGATATAAGCCTGAAGCTTTCTTT. It codes for CASRNTGYKPEAFF.

The chain joins TRBV6-6 to TRBJ1-1, with a tentative D call TRBD1 (5 bases). Germline V gives CDR1 MNHNY, CDR2 SVGAGI (reference sequence). Deletions cut 5 bases from V and 10 bases from J, with 17 bases between. This CDR3 is built from 13 residues. The CDR3 here is CASSPNGGRTAFF. CDR3 DNA: TGTGCCAGCAGTCCAAACGGGGGACGGACAGCTTTCTTT.

The chain links TRBV28 to TRBJ2-1; TRBD1 matches at 7 bases. This CDR3 has 13 residues. Germline lookup yields CDR1 MDHEN and CDR2 SYDVKM. Germline trimming cut 8 bases from V and 7 bases from J; bases unmatched to any gene: 8. The CDR3 DNA sequence: TGTGCCAGCGGAACAGGGGTAAGGAATGAGCAGTTCTTC. Encoded protein: CASGTGVRNEQFF.

The J gene is TRBJ1-4, the V gene TRBV28, with D possibly matching TRBD1 (5 bases). Trimming cost V 3 bases and J 5 bases, with 13 bases left between them. The germline V gene has CDR1 MDHEN and CDR2 SYDVKM. This CDR3 has 15 amino acids. As DNA, the CDR3 is TGTGCCAGCAGTTTCGTTACGGGGGTAAATGAAAAACTGTTTTTT. Its protein product is CASSFVTGVNEKLFF.

This clone came up a few times. The chain uses TRBV4-1 and TRBJ2-7; 9 bases align to TRBD1. CDR3 size: 15 residues. V lost 1 base, J lost 1 base, and 2 bases stayed unmatched. Germline V gene lookup returns CDR1 MGHRA and CDR2 YSYEKL. The CDR3 protein is CASSQGGQGSYEQYF. The CDR3 DNA follows: TGCGCCAGCAGCCAAGGGGGACAGGGATCCTACGAGCAGTACTTC.

The chain is built from TRBV10-3 and TRBJ1-3; D is undetermined. V lost 0 bases to trimming and J lost 0 bases, with 6 bases between them. Germline lookup yields CDR1 ENHRY and CDR2 SYGVKD. The CDR3 consists of 15 residues. The CDR3 sequence: CAISESDSSGNTIYF. In nucleotides, the CDR3 is TGTGCCATCAGTGAGTCAGATAGCTCTGGAAACACCATATATTTT.

This sequence joins TRBV19 and TRBJ2-4; possible D gene TRBD1, 5 bases. This CDR3 is built from 14 residues. Germline loops: CDR1 LNHDA, CDR2 SQIVND (reference sequence). Trimming removed 3 bases from V and 2 bases from J, with 8 bases in between. The CDR3 DNA is TGTGCCAGTAGTATTTCAGGGACCAAAAACATTCAGTACTTC. Its protein is CASSISGTKNIQYF.

The chain recombines TRBV19 with TRBJ1-6; 7 nucleotides line up with TRBD1. V shed 5 bases, J shed 7 bases, and the junction held 2 bases outside the gene matches. The CDR3 is made up of 13 amino acids. The germline CDR1 and CDR2 sequences are LNHDA and SQIVND (reference sequence). CDR3 sequence reads: CASSLTGNSPLHF. As DNA, the CDR3 is TGTGCCAGTAGTCTGACAGGGAATTCACCCCTCCACTTT.

The chain has TRBV7-9 and TRBJ2-7; the D gene is possibly TRBD2 (6 bases). This CDR3 has 14 amino acids. The germline V gene has CDR1 SEHNR and CDR2 FQNEAQ (reference sequence). V shed 8 bases and J shed 2 bases, with 16 bases lying between them. CDR3 residues: CASGASESPYEQYF. DNA for the CDR3: TGTGCCAGCGGGGCTAGCGAGAGCCCCTACGAGCAGTACTTC.

The chain uses TRBV19 and TRBJ2-4; the D gene is possibly TRBD2 (6 bases). There are 16 residues in the CDR3. Germline CDR1 and CDR2: LNHDA and SQIVND (reference sequence). Trimming left V 5 bases short and J 3 bases short, with 17 bases between. This CDR3 is CASSRLEETGKNIQYF. CDR3 nucleotides: TGTGCCAGTAGTCGACTAGAAGAAACAGGCAAAAACATTCAGTACTTC.

This clone was picked up a small number of times. The rearrangement joins TRBV19 to TRBJ2-5; 7 bases are a match to TRBD2. Germline V CDR1 and CDR2: LNHDA, SQIVND (reference sequence). J was trimmed by 4 bases and V by 3 bases; bases with no gene match: 5. CDR3 size: 14 residues. CDR3: CASSIVAGVETQYF. In nucleotides, the CDR3 is TGTGCCAGTAGTATCGTCGCGGGAGTAGAGACCCAGTACTTC. The entire variable domain, with the rest obtained from reference TRBV19 and TRBJ2-5, is as follows: DGGITQSPKYLFRKEGQNVTLSCEQNLNHDAMYWYRQDPGQGLRLIYYSQIVNDFQKGDIAEGYSVSREKKESFPLTVTSAQKNPTAFYLCASSIVAGVETQYFGPGTRLLVL.

The chain is built from TRBV9 and TRBJ1-1, with a possible D match to TRBD1 (6 bases). The germline V gene has CDR1 SGDLS and CDR2 YYNGEE. The CDR3 sequence is 15 residues long. V dropped 0 bases and J dropped 2 bases, with 11 bases sitting between them. The CDR3 loop reads CASSVGEGVNTEAFF. CDR3 nucleotides: TGTGCCAGCAGCGTAGGGGAGGGGGTTAACACTGAAGCTTTCTTT. Full variable domain (rest looked up from reference TRBV9 and TRBJ1-1): DSGVTQTPKHLITATGQRVTLRCSPRSGDLSVYWYQQSLDQGLQFLIQYYNGEERAKGNILERFSAQQFPDLHSELNLSSLELGDSALYFCASSVGEGVNTEAFFGQGTRLTVV.

V usage is TRBV28 and J usage is TRBJ2-2, with TRBD1 identical over 8 bases. Germline CDR1 reads MDHEN; CDR2 reads SYDVKM. This CDR3 is 14 amino acids long. The J segment lost 7 bases and the V segment lost 8 bases, leaving 9 bases of the junction unmatched. Here the CDR3 DNA reads TGTGCCAGCCAGGGGGCGCGAGTAGGCGGGGAGCTGTTTTTT. This translates into CASQGARVGGELFF.

This clone was detected a few times. V usage is TRBV27 and J usage is TRBJ2-2; tentative D call: TRBD2 (6 bases). V lost 7 bases and J lost 5, with 17 bases in between. The CDR3 spans 15 residues. CDR1 and CDR2 (germline): MNHEY, SMNVEV (reference sequence). Here the CDR3 reads CASNLGPAGTGELFF. The CDR3 bases are TGTGCCAGCAACCTAGGACCGGCGGGGACCGGGGAGCTGTTTTTT.

V gene TRBV10-3 combines with J gene TRBJ2-3, with D uncertain. This CDR3 is built from 11 residues. Trimming pared 7 bases from V and 2 bases from J, leaving 4 bases between. CDR1 and CDR2 (germline): ENHRY, SYGVKD. CDR3 nucleotides: TGTGCCATCACCTCCACAGATACGCAGTATTTT. Protein: CAITSTDTQYF.

This clone was found a few times. V is TRBV6-4 and J is TRBJ1-2; no definite D call. V lost 6 bases, J lost 6 bases, and 20 bases lay in between. The V gene's germline CDR1 is MRHNA and CDR2 SNTAGT. This CDR3 region has 15 residues. The CDR3 loop reads CASSLWEGPLDGYTF. The CDR3 region has the DNA TGTGCCAGCAGCCTATGGGAGGGTCCATTGGATGGCTACACCTTC.

This clone was seen a handful of times. The chain is built from TRBV19 and TRBJ2-7; 7 nucleotides agree with TRBD2. The length of the CDR3 is 15 residues. V trimming: 6 bases; J trimming: 2 bases; junction bases outside the gene matches: 10. CDR1 and CDR2 from the germline V gene are LNHDA and SQIVND (reference sequence). The CDR3: CASSLGWGLTYEQYF. The CDR3 DNA follows: TGTGCCAGTAGCCTGGGATGGGGACTAACCTACGAGCAGTACTTC.

J is TRBJ2-1 and V is TRBV28; D uncertain. Deletions cut 5 bases from V and 8 bases from J, with 10 bases between. Germline CDR1 is MDHEN and CDR2 is SYDVKM. The CDR3 is 12 residues long. The CDR3 DNA sequence: TGTGCCAGCAGTCGTAGTTCTGATGAGCAGTTCTTC. It translates to CASSRSSDEQFF.

This clone was counted between two and nine times. This chain uses TRBV7-2 with TRBJ2-7; TRBD2 aligns across 7 bases. The germline gives CDR1 SGHTA, CDR2 FQGNSA. This CDR3 comprises 12 residues. Trimming at V came to 5 bases and at J to 10 bases, leaving 8 bases not matched to a gene. The DNA for the CDR3 is TGTGCCAGCAGCCAACCCCCGGGGGGTCAGTACTTC. Translated, it gives CASSQPPGGQYF. The full variable domain, with the rest looked up from reference TRBV7-2 and TRBJ2-7, is GAGVSQSPSNKVTEKGKDVELRCDPISGHTALYWYRQSLGQGLEFLIYFQGNSAPDKSGLPSDRFSAERTGGSVSTLTIQRTQQEDSAVYLCASSQPPGGQYFGPGTRLTVT.